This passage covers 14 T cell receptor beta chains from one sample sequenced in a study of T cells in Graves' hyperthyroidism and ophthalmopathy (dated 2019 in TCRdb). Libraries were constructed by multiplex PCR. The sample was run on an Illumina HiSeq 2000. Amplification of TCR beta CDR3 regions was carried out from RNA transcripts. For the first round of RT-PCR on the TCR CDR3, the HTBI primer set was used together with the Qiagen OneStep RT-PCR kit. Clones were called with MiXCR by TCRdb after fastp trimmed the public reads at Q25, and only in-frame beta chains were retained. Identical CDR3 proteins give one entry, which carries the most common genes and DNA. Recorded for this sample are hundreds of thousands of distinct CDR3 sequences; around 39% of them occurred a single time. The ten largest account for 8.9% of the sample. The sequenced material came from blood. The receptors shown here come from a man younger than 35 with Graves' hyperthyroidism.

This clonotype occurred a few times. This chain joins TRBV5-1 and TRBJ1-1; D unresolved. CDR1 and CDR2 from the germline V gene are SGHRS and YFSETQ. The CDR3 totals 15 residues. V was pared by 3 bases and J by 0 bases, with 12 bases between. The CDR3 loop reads CASSWSTPMNTEAFF. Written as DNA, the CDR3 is TGCGCCAGCAGCTGGTCGACACCCATGAACACTGAAGCTTTCTTT.

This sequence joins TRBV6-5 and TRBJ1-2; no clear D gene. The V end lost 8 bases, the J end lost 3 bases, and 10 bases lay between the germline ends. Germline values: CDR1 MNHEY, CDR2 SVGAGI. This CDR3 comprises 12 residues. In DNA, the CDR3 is TGTGCCAGCGGCCTCGGTCACTATGGCTACACCTTC. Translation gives CASGLGHYGYTF.

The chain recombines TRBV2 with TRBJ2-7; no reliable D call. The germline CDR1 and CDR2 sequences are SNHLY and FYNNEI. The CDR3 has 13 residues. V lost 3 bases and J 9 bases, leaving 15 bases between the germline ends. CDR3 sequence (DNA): TGTGCCAGCAGTGACGACCGCGTGGTTTTGCAGTACTTC. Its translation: CASSDDRVVLQYF.

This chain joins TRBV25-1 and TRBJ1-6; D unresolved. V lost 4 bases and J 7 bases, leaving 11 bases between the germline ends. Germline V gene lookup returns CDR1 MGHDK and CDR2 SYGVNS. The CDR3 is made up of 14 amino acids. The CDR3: CASSGRPGNSPLHF. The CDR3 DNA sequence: TGTGCCAGCAGTGGCCGACCTGGAAATTCACCCCTCCACTTT.

The CDR3 DNA follows: TGTGCCAGCAGCGTAGGAGTGGGTCGCAACGAGCAGTACTTC. Amino acid sequence: CASSVGVGRNEQYF. The rearrangement uses TRBV9 and TRBJ2-7; D unresolved. Germline lookup yields CDR1 SGDLS and CDR2 YYNGEE. Trimming pared 0 bases from V and 5 bases from J, leaving 12 bases between. The CDR3 runs to 14 residues.

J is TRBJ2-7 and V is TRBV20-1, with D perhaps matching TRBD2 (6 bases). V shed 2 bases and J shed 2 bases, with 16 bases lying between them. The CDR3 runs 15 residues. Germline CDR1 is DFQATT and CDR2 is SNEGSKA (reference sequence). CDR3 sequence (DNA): TGCAGTGCTAGAAGTTCAAGCGGGCGCCCCTACGAGCAGTACTTC. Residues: CSARSSSGRPYEQYF.

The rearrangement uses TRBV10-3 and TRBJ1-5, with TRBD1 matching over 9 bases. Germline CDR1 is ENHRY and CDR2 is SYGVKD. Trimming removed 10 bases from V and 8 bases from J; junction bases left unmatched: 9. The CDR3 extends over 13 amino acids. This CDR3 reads CASSLDRGKPQHF. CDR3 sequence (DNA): TGTGCCAGCAGCCTTGACAGGGGGAAGCCCCAGCATTTT.

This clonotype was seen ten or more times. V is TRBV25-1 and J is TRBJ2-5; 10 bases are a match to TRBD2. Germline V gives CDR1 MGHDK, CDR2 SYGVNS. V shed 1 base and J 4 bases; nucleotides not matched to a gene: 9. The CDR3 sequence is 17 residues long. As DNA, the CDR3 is TGTGCCAGCAGTGAATTCGTTTTTAGCGGGGGGCCAGAGACCCAGTACTTC. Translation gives CASSEFVFSGGPETQYF.

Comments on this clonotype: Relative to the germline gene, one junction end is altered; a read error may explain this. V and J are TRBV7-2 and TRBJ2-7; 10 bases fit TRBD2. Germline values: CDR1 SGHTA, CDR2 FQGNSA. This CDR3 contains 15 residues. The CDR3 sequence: CASSLASSGSYERYF. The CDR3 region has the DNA TGTGCCAGCAGCTTAGCGTCTAGCGGGAGTTACGAGCGGTACTTC.

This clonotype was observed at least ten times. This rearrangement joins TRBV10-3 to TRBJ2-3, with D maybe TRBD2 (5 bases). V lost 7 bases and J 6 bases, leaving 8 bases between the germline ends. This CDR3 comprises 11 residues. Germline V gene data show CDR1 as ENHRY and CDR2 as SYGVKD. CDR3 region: CAINRGDTQYF. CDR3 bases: TGTGCCATCAACCGCGGGGATACGCAGTATTTT.

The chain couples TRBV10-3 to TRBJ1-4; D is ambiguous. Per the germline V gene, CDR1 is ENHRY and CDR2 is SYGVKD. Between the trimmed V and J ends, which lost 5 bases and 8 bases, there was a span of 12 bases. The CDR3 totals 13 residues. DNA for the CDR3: TGTGCCATCAGTTTCGCACCGAGGGAAAAACTGTTTTTT. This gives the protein CAISFAPREKLFF.

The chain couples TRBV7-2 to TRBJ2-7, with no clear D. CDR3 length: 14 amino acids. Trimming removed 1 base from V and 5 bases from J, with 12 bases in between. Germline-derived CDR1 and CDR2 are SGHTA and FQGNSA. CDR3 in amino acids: CASSLGQSPHEQYF. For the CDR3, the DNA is TGTGCCAGCAGCTTAGGGCAGAGTCCCCACGAGCAGTACTTC.

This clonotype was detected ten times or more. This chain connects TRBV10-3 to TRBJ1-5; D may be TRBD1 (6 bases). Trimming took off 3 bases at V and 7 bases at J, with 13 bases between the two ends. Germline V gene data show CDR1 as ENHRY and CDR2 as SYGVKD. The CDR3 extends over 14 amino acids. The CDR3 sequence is CAISDSGARQPQHF. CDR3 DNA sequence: TGTGCCATCAGTGATTCGGGGGCGCGACAGCCCCAGCATTTT.

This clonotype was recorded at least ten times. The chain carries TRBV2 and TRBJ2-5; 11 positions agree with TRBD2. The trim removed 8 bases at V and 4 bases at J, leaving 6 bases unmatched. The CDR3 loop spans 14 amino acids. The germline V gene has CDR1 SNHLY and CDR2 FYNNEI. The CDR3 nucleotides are TGTGCCAGCGGTAGCGGGGGGGCCGCAGAGACCCAGTACTTC. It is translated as CASGSGGAAETQYF.